What follows is one TCR beta chain and its context. Its antigen is unidentified. CDR1 is SEHNR, CDR2 FQNEAQ, per germline (reference sequence). This CDR3 is built from 15 residues. Trimming removed 5 bases from V and 3 bases from J, with 15 bases in between. This sample is drawn from a study of OX40 agonist ivuxolimab in advanced cancers. About the study: It was permissible to have had prior anti-PD-1, anti-PD-L1 or anti-CTLA-4 therapy, and more than 30% had some. Study-wide findings and caveats: There was clonal expansion of CD4+ and CD8+ blood T cells by week 6 at 0.1 to 3.0 mg/kg.

Produced via immunoSEQ multiplex PCR; TCRdb's table is partial and in-frame only. The repertoire includes tens of thousands of clones, about 90% of them detected once, and approximately 9% sits in the top ten. The sequences come from CD4+ or CD8+ T cells sorted from blood, collected in a trial of the OX40 agonist ivuxolimab. The chain employs TRBV7-9 and TRBJ2-3; TRBD1 is a possible D gene (5 bases). The source is an adult with an advanced solid tumor such as melanoma, head and neck, liver or kidney cancer. This CDR3 is CASSHRQRATDTQYF. Written as DNA, the CDR3 is TGTGCCAGCAGCCACCGACAGAGAGCGACAGATACGCAGTATTTT.